Reported below is one T cell receptor (beta chain). This specimen belongs to a study of blood T cell repertoires in COVID-19. In the study overall: Acute and convalescent COVID-19 specimens originated in the United States, Italy and Spain. T cells, B-cell-depleted T cells, or PBMCs provided the cDNA or gDNA that served as material.

Followed over time, Seattle patients had been enrolled while infection was active. The table came from immunoSEQ multiplex PCR; TCRdb's copy has only in-frame clones and leaves some out. The sample carries approximately 25,000 clones, approximately 74% recorded once. In germline, CDR1 is LNHDA, CDR2 SQIVND (reference sequence). The length of the CDR3 is 13 residues. Trimming left V 5 bases short and J 5 bases short, with 12 bases between. The sequence derives from a man aged 50-60 years with COVID-19, enrolled during active disease. The V gene is TRBV19, the J gene TRBJ1-2; D possibly corresponds to TRBD1 (6 bases). Source material: peripheral blood. The CDR3 DNA reads TGTGCCAGTAGTCCGGACAGCTATTATGGCTACACCTTC. Translation: CASSPDSYYGYTF.